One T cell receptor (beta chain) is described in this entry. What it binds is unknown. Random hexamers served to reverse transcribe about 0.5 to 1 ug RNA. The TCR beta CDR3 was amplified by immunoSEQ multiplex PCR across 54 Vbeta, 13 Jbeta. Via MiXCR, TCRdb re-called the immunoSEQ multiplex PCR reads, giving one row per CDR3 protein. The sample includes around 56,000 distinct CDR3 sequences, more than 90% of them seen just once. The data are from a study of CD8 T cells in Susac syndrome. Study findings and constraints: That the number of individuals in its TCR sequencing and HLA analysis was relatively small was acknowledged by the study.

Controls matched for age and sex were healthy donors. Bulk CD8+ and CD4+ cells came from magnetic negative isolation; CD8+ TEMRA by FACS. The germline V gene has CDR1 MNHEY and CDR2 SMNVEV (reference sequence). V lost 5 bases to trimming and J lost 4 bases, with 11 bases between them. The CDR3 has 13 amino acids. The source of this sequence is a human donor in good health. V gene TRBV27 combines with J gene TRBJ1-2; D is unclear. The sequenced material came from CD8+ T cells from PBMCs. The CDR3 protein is CASSPRALYGYTF. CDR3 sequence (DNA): TGTGCCAGCAGTCCCCGGGCCCTCTATGGCTACACCTTC.